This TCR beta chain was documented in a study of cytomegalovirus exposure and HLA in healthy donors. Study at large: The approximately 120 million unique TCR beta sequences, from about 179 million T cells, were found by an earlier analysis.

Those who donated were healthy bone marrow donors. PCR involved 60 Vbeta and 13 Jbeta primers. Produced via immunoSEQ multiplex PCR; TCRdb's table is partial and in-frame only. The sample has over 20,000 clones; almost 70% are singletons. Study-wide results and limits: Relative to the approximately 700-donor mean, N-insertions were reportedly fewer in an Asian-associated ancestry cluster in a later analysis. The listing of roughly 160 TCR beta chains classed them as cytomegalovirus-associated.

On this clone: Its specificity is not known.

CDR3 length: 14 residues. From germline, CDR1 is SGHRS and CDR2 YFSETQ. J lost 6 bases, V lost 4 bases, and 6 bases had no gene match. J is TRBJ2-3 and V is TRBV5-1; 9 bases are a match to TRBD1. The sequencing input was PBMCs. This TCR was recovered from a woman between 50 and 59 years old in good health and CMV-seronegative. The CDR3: CASSLGTGMDTQYF. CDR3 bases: TGCGCCAGCAGCCTTGGGACAGGGATGGATACGCAGTATTTT.